Sequencing of this T cell receptor (beta chain) was carried out in a study of CXCR3-negative and CXCR3-positive naive CD8 T cells (dated by TCRdb to the late 2010s). Looking at the study overall: Roughly 150 million TRB reads were obtained in total, roughly 1.5 +/- 0.3 million reads per library. TRBV-TRBJ cluster analysis included naive subsets from several donors and memory cells from 3 donors. Diversity and physicochemical repertoire analyses were performed on around 10 donors pooled from two independent experiments. What the work shows at the level of the full study, not this receptor alone: Repertoire diversity was comparably high in both naive subsets but much lower in memory CD8+ T cells. Freshly isolated PBMCs were used for most assays because CXCR3 expression went down partially after cryopreservation. TRBV-TRBJ usage was similar between naive CXCR3-negative and CXCR3-positive cells from the same donor, while memory cells showed distinct patterns. TRB CDR3s from CXCR3-positive naive cells showed higher hydrophobicity (lower Kidera factor 4), lower energy, and higher strength and volume indices than CXCR3-negative naive cells. Surface CD5, linked to self-reactivity in mice, was comparable between naive subsets; TCR interaction strength was therefore also inferred from TRB CDR3 physicochemical properties.

On this clonotype: Its antigen is unknown.

The sequencer listed for this sample is NextSeq 550. The Human TCR Profiling Kit (MiLaboratory) was used to prepare UMI-labeled 5' RACE TRB cDNA libraries. cDNA synthesis used the entire amount of extracted RNA, and PCR amplification then used the entire amount of cDNA produced. The libraries were made side by side, with each library going through the same number of PCR cycles. From the authors' description of their analysis: MIGEC and MiXCR extracted about 53,000 +/- 10,000 unique UMI-labeled TRB cDNA molecules per library, requiring at least two reads per UMI. On average, each library contained about 40,000 +/- 10,000 functional in-frame TRB CDR3 nucleotide clonotypes without stop codons. Diversity metrics, including normalized Shannon-Wiener and Chao1, were computed in VDJtools after downsampling to 5000 UMI-labeled TRB molecules per sample. VDJtools computed clonotype-size-weighted physicochemical properties of the central five CDR3 residues: interaction energy, strength, volume and Kidera factor 4. Reads reprocessed by TCRdb are summarized as one entry per CDR3 protein sequence, and DNA is absent. The V and J calls were determined by TCRdb, not by the authors. The sample table records roughly 130,000 distinct CDR3 sequences. Jointly, the top ten make up roughly 0.6% of the sample.

For each CD8+ T cell subset, flow sorting was done in triplicate, and roughly 330,000 cells per subset went directly into RLT lysis buffer. Naive CD8+ T cells were defined stringently as CD45RO-CCR7+CD27+CD95- to exclude memory contaminants. Peripheral blood mononuclear cells were isolated from buffy coats by standard density gradient centrifugation. Naive CXCR3-negative and CXCR3-positive CD8+ T cells were flow-sorted using a FACSAria III. Total RNA was extracted from sorted cells using an RNeasy Mini Kit. Taken from the germline V gene, the CDR1 and CDR2 loops are MDHEN and SYDVKM. CDR3 length: 13 amino acids, cysteine to phenylalanine. Nucleotide data are not available.

Material: naive CXCR3+ CD8+ T cells from blood. The cell subset or site label, as the study defines it: CD45RO-CCR7+CD27+CD95- naive CD8+ T cells expressing CXCR3 (TNR3+). The sequence was collected from a human donor in good health. Some clones in this sample may be carry-over from other donors' samples. This sequence uses TRBV28 and TRBJ1-1; there is no DNA to check the TCRdb D call of TRBD1. The CDR3: CASSLGQVTEAFF.